This T cell receptor beta chain appears in the sequencing data of a study of metastatic and nonmetastatic thyroid tumors. Study-level information: Blood and tumor or nodule tissue repertoires from malignant and benign thyroid patients were compared.

In the source study's methods: Variation in CDR3 across clinicopathological groups served as the basis for constructing a distant-metastasis classifier in papillary thyroid cancer. TCRdb reassembled clones from the PCR reads with MiXCR. TCRdb's processing, not the authors' own work, is the source of the V and J calls. Of about 14,000 clones in the sample, about an eighth were seen once. This clone showed up many times. Each patient went into thyroid surgery without having received any treatment. Germline V gene sequence: CDR1 SGHNT, CDR2 YYREEE (reference sequence). This CDR3 region has 12 residues. Trimming cost V 5 bases and J 2 bases, with 7 bases left between them.

The sample comprised blood. The chain joins TRBV5-4 to TRBJ1-2; the D gene is possibly TRBD1 (6 bases). This clonotype was obtained from a female donor with papillary thyroid cancer or a benign thyroid nodule (not recorded which). Some clones in this sample may be carry-over from other donors' samples. The CDR3 loop reads CASRQGNYGYTF. The CDR3 DNA sequence: TGTGCCAGCAGGCAGGGGAACTATGGCTACACCTTC.